The clone carrying this T cell receptor beta chain was seen ten or more times. Antigen unknown. The V gene lost 10 bases and the J gene lost 2 bases, with 19 bases spanning the gap. Germline loops: CDR1 MNHNS, CDR2 SASEGT. The CDR3 length is 15 residues. TCRdb re-derived calls from the 5' RACE reads in MiXCR, one entry per CDR3 protein. The repertoire has tens of thousands of distinct CDR3 sequences, around 5.2% of them found once; the top ten carry 7.4%. From 2 million PBMCs stored at -80 C, the unsorted libraries were generated. The entry originates in a study of neurological immune-mediated disorders. Findings of the study overall: The multiple sclerosis repertoire cluster lacked an association with any feature, whether clinical or MRI. It was the repertoires of 18 of 34 multiple sclerosis patients that phylogenetic grouping placed in one related-CDR3 cluster, which is a possible signature.

The sequence derives from a man aged 18 to 29 with multiple sclerosis. The V gene is TRBV6-1, the J gene TRBJ2-3; D tentatively fits TRBD1 or TRBD2 (5 bases each). The sequenced sample was PBMCs. In DNA form, the CDR3 reads TGTGCCATATCACGCAGGGACGTCTTCACAGATACGCAGTATTTT. This codes for CAISRRDVFTDTQYF.